The clone carrying this T cell receptor beta chain was detected a few times. From the 5' RACE reads, TCRdb called clonotypes with MiXCR, one entry per CDR3 protein. The repertoire has some 250,000 distinct CDR3 sequences, approximately 9% of them found once; the top ten carry 22%. The data derive from a study of T-cell memory formation after mild COVID-19. This CDR3 spans 14 amino acids. V lost 8 bases, J lost 5 bases, and 5 bases stayed unmatched. Looked up from germline, CDR1 is MNHEY and CDR2 is SVGAGI. The sequencing sample was made of PBMCs or a T cell subset sorted from them (not recorded which). The chain combines TRBV6-5 with TRBJ2-5; 13 bases agree with TRBD2. This clonotype was obtained from a man aged 18 to 35 who had mild COVID-19 (a few samples of this study predate the infection). Cell type and time point are not known. CDR3 loop: CASRTSGGRETQYF. DNA for the CDR3: TGTGCCAGCCGGACTAGCGGGGGTAGGGAGACCCAGTACTTC.